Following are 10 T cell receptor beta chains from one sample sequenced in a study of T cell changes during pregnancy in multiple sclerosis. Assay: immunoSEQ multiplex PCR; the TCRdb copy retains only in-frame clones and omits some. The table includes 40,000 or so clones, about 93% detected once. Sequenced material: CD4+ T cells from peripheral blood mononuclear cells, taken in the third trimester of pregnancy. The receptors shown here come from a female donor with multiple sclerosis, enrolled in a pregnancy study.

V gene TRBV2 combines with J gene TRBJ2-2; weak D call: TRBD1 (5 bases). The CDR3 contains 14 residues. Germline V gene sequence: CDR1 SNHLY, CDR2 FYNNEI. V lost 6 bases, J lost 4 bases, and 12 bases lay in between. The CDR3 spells CASRTVAATGELFF. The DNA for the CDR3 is TGTGCCAGCAGGACAGTGGCAGCCACCGGGGAGCTGTTTTTT.

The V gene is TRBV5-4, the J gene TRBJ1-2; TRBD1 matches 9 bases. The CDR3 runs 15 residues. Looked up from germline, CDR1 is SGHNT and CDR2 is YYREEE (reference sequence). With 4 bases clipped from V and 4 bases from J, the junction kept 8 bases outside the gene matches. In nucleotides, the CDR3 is TGTGCCAGCAGCCCCGGGGACAGGGCGGGCTATGGCTACACCTTC. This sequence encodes CASSPGDRAGYGYTF. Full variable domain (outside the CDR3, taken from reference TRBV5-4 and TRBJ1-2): ETGVTQSPTHLIKTRGQQVTLRCSSQSGHNTVSWYQQALGQGPQFIFQYYREEENGRGNFPPRFSGLQFPNYSSELNVNALELDDSALYLCASSPGDRAGYGYTFGSGTRLTVV.

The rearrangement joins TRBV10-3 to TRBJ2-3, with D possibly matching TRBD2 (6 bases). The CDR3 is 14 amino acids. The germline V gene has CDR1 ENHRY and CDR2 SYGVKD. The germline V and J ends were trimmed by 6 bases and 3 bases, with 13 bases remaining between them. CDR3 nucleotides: TGTGCCATCAGCCCGGGGGTTCCGACAGATACGCAGTATTTT. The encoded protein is CAISPGVPTDTQYF.

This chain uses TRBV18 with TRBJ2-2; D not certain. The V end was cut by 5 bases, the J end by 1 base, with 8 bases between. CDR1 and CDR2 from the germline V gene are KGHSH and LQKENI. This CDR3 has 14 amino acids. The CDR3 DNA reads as TGTGCCAGCTCAGTCGGTATGAACACCGGGGAGCTGTTTTTT. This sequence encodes CASSVGMNTGELFF.

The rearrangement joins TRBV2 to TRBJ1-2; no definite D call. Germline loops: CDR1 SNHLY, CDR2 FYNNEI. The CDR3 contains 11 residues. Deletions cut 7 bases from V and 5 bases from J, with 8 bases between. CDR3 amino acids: CASTEEYGYTF. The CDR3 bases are TGTGCCAGCACAGAGGAGTATGGCTACACCTTC.

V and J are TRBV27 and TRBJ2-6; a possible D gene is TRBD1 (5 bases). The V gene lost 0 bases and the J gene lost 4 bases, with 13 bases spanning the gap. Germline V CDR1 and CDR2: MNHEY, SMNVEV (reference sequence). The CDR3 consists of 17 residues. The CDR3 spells CASSLSAFRAGANVLTF. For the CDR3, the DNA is TGTGCCAGCAGTTTATCGGCTTTCAGGGCCGGGGCCAACGTCCTGACTTTC.

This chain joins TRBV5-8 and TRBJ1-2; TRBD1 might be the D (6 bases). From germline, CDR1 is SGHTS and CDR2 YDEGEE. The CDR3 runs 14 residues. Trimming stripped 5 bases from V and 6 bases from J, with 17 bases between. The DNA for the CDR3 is TGTGCCAGCAGTTACGGACAGAAGTCCGATGGCTACACCTTC. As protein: CASSYGQKSDGYTF.

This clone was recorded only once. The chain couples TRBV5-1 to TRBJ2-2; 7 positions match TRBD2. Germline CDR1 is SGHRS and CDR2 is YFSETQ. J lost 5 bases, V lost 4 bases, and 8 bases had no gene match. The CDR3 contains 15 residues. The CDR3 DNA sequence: TGCGCCAGCAGCCCGCGGGGGACCCAGACCGGGGAGCTGTTTTTT. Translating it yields CASSPRGTQTGELFF.

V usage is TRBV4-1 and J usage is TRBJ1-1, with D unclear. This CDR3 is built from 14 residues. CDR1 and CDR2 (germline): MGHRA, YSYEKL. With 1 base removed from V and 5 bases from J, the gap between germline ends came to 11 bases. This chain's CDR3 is CASSQGPVTTEAFF. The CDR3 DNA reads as TGCGCCAGCAGCCAAGGTCCAGTAACGACTGAAGCTTTCTTT.

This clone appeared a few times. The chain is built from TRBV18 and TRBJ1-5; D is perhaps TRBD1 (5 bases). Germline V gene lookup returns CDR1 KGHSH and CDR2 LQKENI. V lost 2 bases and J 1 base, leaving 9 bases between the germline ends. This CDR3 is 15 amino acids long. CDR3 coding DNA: TGTGCCAGCTCACCAACCCAGGGAAGCAATCAGCCCCAGCATTTT. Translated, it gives CASSPTQGSNQPQHF.